The 26 T cell receptor beta chains below were found in one sample sequenced in a study of a mutant IDH1 vaccine in newly diagnosed glioma. The repertoire was sequenced with immunoSEQ multiplex PCR; TCRdb's copy has only in-frame clones and lacks some. Altogether around 89,000 clones are present, roughly four fifths being singletons, with the ten largest covering approximately 7.4%. The sample's time point: baseline, week 1 (first vaccination visit). Documented treatment: pre-vaccination baseline after standard-of-care therapy. The specimen comprised PBMCs, sampled from a glioma patient treated with radiotherapy, temozolomide or both. The source is a woman aged 45-60 years with glioma.

The sample holds a few counts of this clone. CDR3 DNA sequence: TGTGCCAGCAGTTTGCAGGGTAACTATGGCTACACCTTC. Amino acids: CASSLQGNYGYTF. This chain joins TRBV27 and TRBJ1-2; perhaps TRBD1 as D (5 bases). The CDR3 loop spans 13 amino acids. The V gene lost 3 bases and the J gene lost 1 base, with 6 bases spanning the gap. Per germline, CDR1 MNHEY and CDR2 SMNVEV (reference sequence).

The genes are TRBV14 and TRBJ2-7; D ambiguous. Germline V gene lookup returns CDR1 SGHDN and CDR2 FVKESK. The germline V and J ends were trimmed by 0 bases and 7 bases, with 10 bases remaining between them. The CDR3 has 13 residues. The CDR3 sequence: CASSQDSLREQYF. DNA for the CDR3: TGTGCCAGCAGCCAAGACTCATTGCGGGAGCAGTACTTC.

The gene calls are TRBV6-6 and TRBJ2-7, with D unresolved. Germline assignment: CDR1 MNHNY and CDR2 SVGAGI (reference sequence). The CDR3 has 14 amino acids. Trimming shortened V by 0 bases and J by 3 bases, and 9 bases separated the two germline ends. For the CDR3, the DNA is TGTGCCAGCAGTTACTCGGCATTATACTACGAGCAGTACTTC. This encodes CASSYSALYYEQYF.

The chain links TRBV6-1 to TRBJ1-1; D perhaps matches TRBD1 (6 bases). V was shortened by 0 bases and J by 5 bases, with 13 bases between the two germline ends. The germline CDR1 and CDR2 sequences are MNHNS and SASEGT. The CDR3 covers 15 residues. CDR3 nucleotides: TGTGCCAGCAGTGAAGCTCATGGGGGCCAAACTGAAGCTTTCTTT. It specifies CASSEAHGGQTEAFF.

The genes are TRBV10-2 and TRBJ1-6, with 8 bases matching TRBD1. The CDR3 runs 15 residues. Trimming took 8 bases from V and 6 from J; bases not matched to a gene: 9. CDR1 and CDR2 (germline): WSHSY, SAAADI. Written as DNA, the CDR3 is TGCGCCAGCCGTATTACAGGGGGTAGTAATTCACCCCTCCACTTT. It is translated as CASRITGGSNSPLHF.

The rearrangement uses TRBV7-3 and TRBJ2-3; D not certain. The CDR3 is 12 amino acids. Germline values: CDR1 SGHTA, CDR2 FQGTGA. Trimming cost V 6 bases and J 7 bases, with 11 bases left between them. This CDR3 is CASSQGSHTQYF. CDR3 nucleotides: TGTGCCAGCAGTCAAGGGTCTCATACGCAGTATTTT. The entire variable domain, with the rest obtained from reference TRBV7-3 and TRBJ2-3, is as follows: GAGVSQTPSNKVTEKGKYVELRCDPISGHTALYWYRQSLGQGPEFLIYFQGTGAADDSGLPNDRFFAVRPEGSVSTLKIQRTERGDSAVYLCASSQGSHTQYFGPGTRLTVL.

The V gene is TRBV9, the J gene TRBJ2-3; weak D call: TRBD2 (6 bases). In germline, CDR1 is SGDLS, CDR2 YYNGEE. The CDR3 has 14 amino acids. Trimming took off 4 bases at V and 7 bases at J, with 16 bases between the two ends. The CDR3 loop is CASSPGVASYTQYF. Written as DNA, the CDR3 is TGTGCCAGCAGCCCGGGGGTAGCGAGCTATACGCAGTATTTT.

This chain connects TRBV30 to TRBJ2-7; 10 positions agree with TRBD1. Germline lookup yields CDR1 GTSNPN and CDR2 SVGIG (reference sequence). This CDR3 is built from 12 residues. V trimming: 5 bases; J trimming: 6 bases; junction bases outside the gene matches: 4. CDR3 sequence: CAWARDRGEQYF. Written as DNA, the CDR3 is TGTGCCTGGGCTAGGGACAGGGGCGAGCAGTACTTC.

This clone was seen more than once but under ten times. The rearrangement joins TRBV28 to TRBJ1-6; D not resolved. The CDR3 loop spans 17 amino acids. Trimming left V 2 bases short and J 6 bases short, with 17 bases between. The germline CDR1 and CDR2 sequences are MDHEN and SYDVKM. This CDR3 is CASSLRAPQIPNSPLHF. The CDR3 DNA follows: TGTGCCAGCAGTTTAAGGGCGCCCCAGATCCCTAATTCACCCCTCCACTTT.

This clone came up once. The V gene is TRBV6-1, the J gene TRBJ1-1, with D tentatively TRBD1 (6 bases). Trimming left V 3 bases short and J 1 base short, with 9 bases between. The germline V gene has CDR1 MNHNS and CDR2 SASEGT. CDR3 size: 14 residues. The CDR3 loop reads CASSDGTWNTEAFF. The CDR3 DNA is TGTGCCAGCAGTGATGGGACATGGAACACTGAAGCTTTCTTT.

The chain carries TRBV7-6 and TRBJ1-6, with D tentatively TRBD1 (5 bases). This CDR3 contains 15 residues. CDR1 is SGHVS, CDR2 FNYEAQ, per germline. Between the trimmed V and J ends, which lost 1 base and 9 bases, there was a span of 13 bases. DNA for the CDR3: TGTGCCAGCAGCTTAGGGGCAGGGAAAAGTTCACCCCTCCACTTT. As protein: CASSLGAGKSSPLHF.

The chain is built from TRBV30 and TRBJ2-1; TRBD2 might be the D (7 bases). Trimming removed 2 bases at V and 13 bases at J, with 12 bases between. CDR1 is GTSNPN and CDR2 is SVGIG in the germline V gene (reference sequence). CDR3 length: 11 amino acids. Here the CDR3 reads CAWSIGGPQFF. CDR3 DNA sequence: TGTGCCTGGAGTATCGGGGGGCCTCAGTTCTTC.

This clone showed up just a few times. The chain joins TRBV27 to TRBJ1-6, with D tentatively TRBD1 (5 bases). The CDR3 runs 16 residues. Germline CDR1 and CDR2: MNHEY and SMNVEV (reference sequence). Trimming removed 3 bases from V and 6 bases from J, with 15 bases in between. For the CDR3, the DNA is TGTGCCAGCAGTTTGGAAGGGGCGCGTGGTAATTCACCCCTCCACTTT. Protein: CASSLEGARGNSPLHF.

This chain links TRBV28 with TRBJ1-5; D not resolved. Trimming removed 3 bases from V and 3 bases from J, with 3 bases in between. The CDR3 is made up of 12 amino acids. From germline, CDR1 is MDHEN and CDR2 SYDVKM. The DNA for the CDR3 is TGTGCCAGCAGTTTGACCAATCAGCCCCAGCATTTT. Translated: CASSLTNQPQHF.

V and J are TRBV28 and TRBJ2-7; a possible D gene is TRBD2 (6 bases). Germline CDR1 reads MDHEN; CDR2 reads SYDVKM. Trimming cost V 4 bases and J 4 bases, with 17 bases left between them. This CDR3 has 15 amino acids. CDR3 protein: CASSSNPRGNYEQYF. In nucleotides, the CDR3 is TGTGCCAGCAGTTCGAACCCGCGGGGAAATTACGAGCAGTACTTC.

This clone was observed a single time. The J gene is TRBJ1-2, the V gene TRBV25-1, with D uncertain. CDR1 MGHDK and CDR2 SYGVNS come from the germline V gene. Trimming cost V 4 bases and J 4 bases, with 7 bases left between them. The CDR3 extends over 12 amino acids. The CDR3 loop reads CASSAFGYGYTF. DNA for the CDR3: TGTGCCAGCAGTGCATTCGGCTATGGCTACACCTTC.

The V and J genes are TRBV7-2 and TRBJ1-5; TRBD1 might be the D (5 bases). The V gene lost 4 bases and the J gene lost 7 bases, with 14 bases spanning the gap. CDR3 length equals 14 residues. The germline V gene has CDR1 SGHTA and CDR2 FQGNSA. CDR3 amino acids: CASSWGREGQPQHF. CDR3 nucleotide sequence: TGTGCCAGCAGCTGGGGACGGGAGGGCCAGCCCCAGCATTTT. Together with reference TRBV7-2 and TRBJ1-5, the CDR3 gives the full variable domain: GAGVSQSPSNKVTEKGKDVELRCDPISGHTALYWYRQSLGQGLEFLIYFQGNSAPDKSGLPSDRFSAERTGGSVSTLTIQRTQQEDSAVYLCASSWGREGQPQHFGDGTRLSIL.

This chain joins TRBV29-1 and TRBJ2-1; D possibly corresponds to TRBD1 (6 bases). Trimming took 7 bases from V and 0 from J, leaving 10 bases between them. This CDR3 has 13 residues. Per the germline V gene, CDR1 is SQVTM and CDR2 is ANQGSEA. The DNA for the CDR3 is TGCAGCGCTGGACAGAGCTCCTACAATGAGCAGTTCTTC. It codes for CSAGQSSYNEQFF.

V usage is TRBV6-6 and J usage is TRBJ2-3, with D possibly being TRBD1 (8 bases). This CDR3 spans 14 amino acids. Per germline, CDR1 MNHNY and CDR2 SVGAGI (reference sequence). Trimming removed 4 bases from V and 6 bases from J, with 14 bases in between. The CDR3 sequence: CASSSIQGGDTQYF. The CDR3 region has the DNA TGTGCCAGCAGTTCAATACAGGGGGGGGATACGCAGTATTTT.

The V and J genes are TRBV6-5 and TRBJ2-2; 9 bases are shared with TRBD1. The CDR3 is 13 amino acids. V was pared by 2 bases and J by 13 bases, with 5 bases of the junction left unmatched. Germline V gene sequence: CDR1 MNHEY, CDR2 SVGAGI. The CDR3 bases are TGTGCCAGCAGTTACCCTGGGACAGGGCGGCTGTTTTTT. Its translation is CASSYPGTGRLFF.

This clone has a single count. The chain uses TRBV14 and TRBJ1-4; the D is unclear. The germline CDR1 and CDR2 sequences are SGHDN and FVKESK. The CDR3 is made up of 15 amino acids. The V and J ends lost 0 bases and 10 bases respectively, with 15 bases between them. As DNA, the CDR3 is TGTGCCAGCAGCCAAGAATGGGGATTGGACGGAAAACTGTTTTTT. Its protein product is CASSQEWGLDGKLFF.

This clone was counted once. The chain has TRBV19 and TRBJ2-4, with 8 bases lining up with TRBD1. V was pared by 4 bases and J by 1 base, with 3 bases of the junction left unmatched. The CDR3 is 15 amino acids. In germline, CDR1 is LNHDA, CDR2 SQIVND (reference sequence). This CDR3 reads CASSTHRGAKNIQYF. CDR3 coding DNA: TGTGCCAGTAGTACACACAGGGGGGCCAAAAACATTCAGTACTTC.

CDR3 in amino acids: CASSFPGLGETQYF. The CDR3 DNA follows: TGTGCCAGCAGCTTCCCGGGTTTAGGGGAGACCCAGTACTTC. This chain uses TRBV5-6 with TRBJ2-5; no reliable D call. Germline V gene lookup returns CDR1 SGHDT and CDR2 YYEEEE. Trimming took off 2 bases at V and 5 bases at J, with 13 bases between the two ends. There are 14 residues in the CDR3.

The V gene is TRBV6-4, the J gene TRBJ2-5; the match to TRBD2 covers 11 bases. This CDR3 spans 15 amino acids. The trim removed 3 bases at V and 5 bases at J, leaving 5 bases unmatched. Germline CDR1 and CDR2: MRHNA and SNTAGT. The DNA for the CDR3 is TGTGCCAGCAGTGAAGTAGCGGGGGGGCTGGAGACCCAGTACTTC. Protein: CASSEVAGGLETQYF.

This chain links TRBV5-1 with TRBJ1-3; weak D call: TRBD1 (6 bases). V gave up 0 bases and J gave up 4 bases, with 11 bases separating them. Germline V gene lookup returns CDR1 SGHRS and CDR2 YFSETQ. CDR3 length equals 15 residues. In DNA form, the CDR3 reads TGCGCCAGCAGCTTGGCGGGGGGCGAGGGAAACACCATATATTTT. This sequence encodes CASSLAGGEGNTIYF.

The rearrangement links TRBV25-1 to TRBJ2-1; perhaps TRBD2 as D (5 bases). V lost 3 bases and J lost 4, with 13 bases in between. This CDR3 comprises 15 residues. Germline CDR1 MGHDK, CDR2 SYGVNS. This CDR3 is CASSDRAESYNEQFF. CDR3 sequence (DNA): TGTGCCAGCAGTGACCGAGCGGAATCTTACAATGAGCAGTTCTTC. The full variable domain, with the rest looked up from reference TRBV25-1 and TRBJ2-1, is EADIYQTPRYLVIGTGKKITLECSQTMGHDKMYWYQQDPGMELHLIHYSYGVNSTEKGDLSSESTVSRIRTEHFPLTLESARPSHTSQYLCASSDRAESYNEQFFGPGTRLTVL.